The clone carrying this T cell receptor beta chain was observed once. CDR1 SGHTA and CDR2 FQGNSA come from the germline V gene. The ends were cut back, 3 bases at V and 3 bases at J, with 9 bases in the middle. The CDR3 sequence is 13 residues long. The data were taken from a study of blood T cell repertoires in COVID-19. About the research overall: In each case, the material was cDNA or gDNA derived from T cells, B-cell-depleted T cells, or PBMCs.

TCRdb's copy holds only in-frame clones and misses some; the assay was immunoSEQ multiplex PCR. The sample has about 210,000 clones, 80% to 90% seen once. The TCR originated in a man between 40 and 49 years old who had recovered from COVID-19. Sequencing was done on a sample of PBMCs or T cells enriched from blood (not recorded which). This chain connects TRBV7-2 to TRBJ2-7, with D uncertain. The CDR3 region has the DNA TGTGCCAGCAGCTTCCGTCCGGGCTACGAGCAGTACTTC. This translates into CASSFRPGYEQYF.